The sequence of this T cell receptor beta chain was determined in a study of shared clonotypes between healthy human individuals. Study at large: CD4 naive and memory got three plates each, CD8 naive two, CD8 memory one.

There are 15 residues in the CDR3. The J segment lost 2 bases and the V segment lost 3 bases, leaving 6 bases of the junction unmatched. The germline V gene encodes CDR1 LNHDA and CDR2 SQIVND (reference sequence). Sequencing was performed with immunoSEQ multiplex PCR; in TCRdb, only in-frame clones are kept and a portion is missing. Among under 750,000 clones listed, over 60% were seen once. A few counts support this clone. The chain employs TRBV19 and TRBJ1-2, with 7 bases aligning to TRBD1. This clonotype was sampled from a woman aged 25 to 39 in good health. Material: memory CD4+ T cells sorted from blood. The subset: CD45RA-negative fraction. As DNA, the CDR3 is TGTGCCAGTAGTATGGGGACAGTTGGGAACTATGGCTACACCTTC. Translation: CASSMGTVGNYGYTF.